The rows below give T cell receptor beta chains drawn from one sample of a study of blood T cells in healthy people across ages. From the 5' RACE reads, TCRdb called clonotypes with MiXCR, one entry per CDR3 protein. The sample has roughly 2 million distinct CDR3 sequences, 49% seen once. Sequenced sample: blood. These receptors all stem from a woman between 40 and 55 years old in good health. Both conserved end residues are part of each CDR3. A D gene is named only where the DNA matches it firmly. The size of a clone is reported for some rows only, either as once, few or many, or as a class for expanded clones.

few,.,TRBJ2-4,TRBV20-1,CSASQDQGVKNIQYF,TGCAGTGCCAGCCAGGATCAGGGTGTCAAAAACATTCAGTACTTC
.,.,TRBJ2-7,TRBV4-1,CASSQGQGALGEQYF,TGCGCCAGCAGCCAAGGACAAGGGGCCCTCGGCGAGCAGTACTTC
few,TRBD1,TRBJ2-1,TRBV27,CASFPLSGGPYNEQFF,TGTGCCAGCTTCCCCTTATCAGGGGGCCCCTACAATGAGCAGTTCTTC
.,TRBD2,TRBJ2-5,TRBV20-1,CSARGGLAGKQETQYF,TGCAGTGCTAGAGGAGGACTAGCGGGGAAACAAGAGACCCAGTACTTC
.,TRBD1,TRBJ2-7,TRBV28,CASSSPTGTGASGGPYEQYF,TGTGCCAGCAGCTCCCCAACCGGGACAGGGGCCAGCGGGGGTCCCTACGAGCAGTACTTC
.,TRBD2,TRBJ2-7,TRBV13,CASSSNALAGDEQYF,TGTGCCAGCAGCTCCAACGCTCTAGCGGGGGACGAGCAGTACTTC
.,.,TRBJ2-1,TRBV20-1,CSARDGWYNEQFF,TGCAGTGCTAGAGATGGGTGGTACAATGAGCAGTTCTTC
.,TRBD2,TRBJ2-3,TRBV28,CASSPPEATSGGPTDTQYF,TGTGCCAGCAGCCCTCCCGAGGCGACTAGCGGGGGGCCCACAGATACGCAGTATTTT
.,.,TRBJ2-2,TRBV9,CASSYASAGATTGELFF,TGTGCCAGCAGCTACGCCTCGGCCGGGGCTACCACCGGGGAGCTGTTTTTT
.,.,TRBJ1-6,TRBV7-2,CASSPLGSPLHF,TGTGCCAGCAGCCCCCTGGGATCACCCCTCCACTTT
.,TRBD1,TRBJ2-3,TRBV6-5,CASSYSQGAEDTQYF,TGTGCCAGCAGTTACTCTCAGGGGGCGGAAGATACGCAGTATTTT
.,.,TRBJ1-5,TRBV20-1,CSASRAQNQPQHF,TGCAGTGCTAGCAGGGCGCAGAATCAGCCCCAGCATTTT
few,.,TRBJ1-2,TRBV20-1,CSARDDRDLRGYTF,TGCAGTGCTAGAGATGACCGGGATCTGCGTGGCTACACCTTC
few,.,TRBJ2-1,TRBV15,CATSSPSGTFDEQFF,TGTGCCACCAGCAGTCCCTCGGGGACTTTCGATGAGCAGTTCTTC
.,.,TRBJ2-4,TRBV12-3/TRBV12-4,CASSLWARGENIQYF,TGTGCCAGCAGTTTATGGGCAAGGGGCGAAAACATTCAGTACTTC
.,TRBD1,TRBJ2-5,TRBV18,CASSPDRGAETQYF,TGTGCCAGCTCACCCGACAGGGGAGCGGAGACCCAGTACTTC
.,.,TRBJ2-2,TRBV20-1,CSRADNTGELFF,TGCTCCAGGGCTGATAATACCGGGGAGCTGTTTTTT
few,.,TRBJ2-3,TRBV6-6,CASRLHTASRTDTQYF,TGTGCCAGCAGGCTACACACTGCTTCTCGCACAGATACGCAGTATTTT
many,.,TRBJ2-1,TRBV5-1,CASSSPGNEQFF,TGTGCCAGCAGTTCACCGGGGAATGAGCAGTTCTTC
.,TRBD2,TRBJ2-5,TRBV5-1,CASSRSSGERTQYF,TGCGCCAGCAGCCGCTCTAGCGGGGAGAGGACCCAGTACTTC
.,.,TRBJ1-4,TRBV28,CATGPSTNEKLFF,TGTGCCACGGGCCCTTCAACTAATGAAAAACTGTTTTTT
.,.,TRBJ1-2,TRBV27,CASSQPSTGNYGYTF,TGTGCCAGCAGTCAACCCTCGACGGGTAACTATGGCTACACCTTC
.,.,TRBJ2-1,TRBV6-1,CASTSHRDFSYNEQFF,TGTGCCAGCACCAGCCACCGGGACTTTTCCTACAATGAGCAGTTCTTC
.,TRBD2,TRBJ2-5,TRBV7-3,CASRRSGGAGETQYF,TGTGCCAGCAGGAGAAGCGGGGGGGCTGGAGAGACCCAGTACTTC
once,TRBD1,TRBJ2-3,TRBV11-2,CASSLGQGDDTQYF,TGTGCCAGCAGCTTGGGGCAGGGGGATGATACGCAGTATTTT
.,TRBD2,TRBJ2-3,TRBV11-2,CASRLGRNSGGSDTQYF,TGTGCCAGCAGACTGGGTCGGAATAGCGGGGGGTCGGATACGCAGTATTTT
few,.,TRBJ2-1,TRBV20-1,CSARKVGGKEQFF,TGCAGTGCTAGGAAGGTTGGGGGCAAGGAGCAGTTCTTC
.,.,TRBJ2-5,TRBV20-1,CSARDRKRGQYF,TGCAGTGCTAGAGATCGTAAGAGGGGGCAGTACTTC
.,TRBD2,TRBJ2-1,TRBV6-2/TRBV6-3,CASSYAGGYGEQFF,TGTGCCAGCAGTTACGCGGGAGGTTACGGTGAGCAGTTCTTC
.,TRBD1,TRBJ1-2,TRBV29-1,CSVVDRDSRYGYTF,TGCAGCGTTGTCGACAGGGACTCCCGCTATGGCTACACCTTC
.,TRBD2,TRBJ2-7,TRBV27,CASARGVIYEQYF,TGTGCGAGCGCGCGGGGGGTAATCTACGAGCAGTACTTC
once,.,TRBJ2-7,TRBV20-1,CSARKVLASSYNEQYF,TGCAGTGCTAGAAAGGTTCTGGCTTCCTCCTACAATGAGCAGTACTTC
once,.,TRBJ1-6,TRBV6-2/TRBV6-3,CASSYGSGENSPLHF,TGTGCCAGCAGTTACGGTTCAGGGGAAAATTCACCCCTCCACTTT
.,.,TRBJ1-6,TRBV28,CASRTEGWNSPLHF,TGTGCCAGCCGAACTGAGGGCTGGAATTCACCCCTCCACTTT
.,TRBD2,TRBJ2-1,TRBV20-1,CSARVGGTQETQFF,TGCAGTGCCCGAGTGGGAGGGACCCAAGAGACCCAGTTCTTC
.,TRBD2,TRBJ2-7,TRBV28,CASSSTGLAGLYEQYF,TGTGCCAGCAGTTCCACGGGACTAGCGGGGCTGTACGAGCAGTACTTC
.,TRBD1,TRBJ2-3,TRBV9,CASSVDRDLVGPDTQYF,TGTGCCAGCAGCGTTGACAGGGACCTCGTAGGGCCAGATACGCAGTATTTT
.,.,TRBJ2-7,TRBV6-1,CASSEAVVAGVGYEQYF,TGTGCCAGCAGTGAAGCGGTTGTTGCCGGGGTGGGCTACGAGCAGTACTTC
.,TRBD2,TRBJ2-5,TRBV24-1,CATSGFPPSGVDETQYF,TGTGCCACCAGTGGTTTCCCTCCAAGCGGGGTTGACGAGACCCAGTATTTC
.,TRBD1,TRBJ1-6,TRBV7-9,CASSRDRGSRSPLHF,TGTGCCAGCAGCCGGGACAGAGGAAGCCGCTCACCCCTCCACTTT
many,TRBD1,TRBJ2-3,TRBV15,CATSRDRAADTQYF,TGTGCCACCAGCAGGGACAGGGCTGCAGATACGCAGTATTTT
few,.,TRBJ1-2,TRBV28,CASRLGSNYGYTF,TGTGCCAGCAGGCTCGGTTCCAACTATGGCTACACCTTC
few,TRBD1,TRBJ1-2,TRBV15,CATSRDFRQGYHYGYTF,TGTGCCACCAGCAGAGATTTCCGACAGGGGTATCACTATGGCTACACCTTC
.,TRBD2,TRBJ2-5,TRBV28,CASSSGTKETQYF,TGTGCCAGCAGCTCCGGGACTAAGGAGACCCAGTACTTC
.,.,TRBJ2-5,TRBV7-8,CASSKAQPQETQYF,TGTGCCAGCAGTAAGGCACAGCCCCAAGAGACCCAGTACTTC
few,.,TRBJ1-6,TRBV28,CASSIGTLESYNSPLHF,TGTGCCAGCAGTATCGGGACCCTTGAATCCTATAATTCACCCCTCCACTTT
few,.,TRBJ2-3,TRBV25-1,CASSEYVETDTQYF,TGTGCCAGCAGTGAATATGTCGAGACAGATACGCAGTATTTT
.,TRBD2,TRBJ2-5,TRBV4-3,CASSPLSGAPGETQYF,TGCGCCAGCAGCCCTCTCAGCGGGGCGCCCGGTGAGACCCAGTACTTC
.,.,TRBJ2-5,TRBV7-2,CASSVGGMPETQYF,TGTGCCAGCAGCGTAGGGGGAATGCCAGAGACCCAGTACTTC